The 26 T cell receptor beta chains given below trace back to one sample, sequenced in a study of T cell repertoires in cytomegalovirus infection. Via MiXCR, TCRdb re-called the reads, giving one row per CDR3 protein. The data contain more than 150,000 distinct CDR3 sequences, approximately 19% of them singletons. Sequencing input: PBMCs. These TCRs come from a human donor in good health (CMV status not recorded). Some clones in this sample may be carry-over from other donors' samples.

This clonotype was counted between two and nine times. The chain combines TRBV6-5 with TRBJ2-1; D gene uncertain. Germline V gene sequence: CDR1 MNHEY, CDR2 SVGAGI. V dropped 0 bases and J dropped 5 bases, with 8 bases sitting between them. The CDR3 has 14 residues. The CDR3 here is CASSYSNWHNEQFF. CDR3 in DNA: TGTGCCAGCAGTTACTCGAATTGGCACAATGAGCAGTTCTTC.

The sample holds a few counts of this clonotype. The chain combines TRBV14 with TRBJ1-1; possibly TRBD1 for D (6 bases). Germline-derived CDR1 and CDR2 are SGHDN and FVKESK. The germline V and J ends were trimmed by 0 bases and 8 bases, with 16 bases remaining between them. This CDR3 contains 15 residues. The CDR3 reads CASSQDPRGPREAFF. CDR3 DNA sequence: TGTGCCAGCAGCCAAGATCCCAGGGGACCCAGAGAAGCTTTCTTT.

This clonotype was observed many times. The chain couples TRBV7-8 to TRBJ1-5, with a possible D match to TRBD1 (5 bases). The CDR3 length is 15 residues. Trimming removed 10 bases from V and 2 bases from J, with 18 bases in between. The germline CDR1 and CDR2 sequences are SGHVS and FQNEAQ. CDR3 nucleotide sequence: TGTGCCACCCGACGTCCGGGCAGGGGCAATCAGCCCCAGCATTTT. This translates into CATRRPGRGNQPQHF.

The rearrangement joins TRBV15 to TRBJ1-1; D uncertain. V was clipped by 1 base and J by 6 bases, with 12 bases between them. From germline, CDR1 is LNHNV and CDR2 YYDKDF (reference sequence). This CDR3 has 14 amino acids. The CDR3: CATSRAPPGSEAFF. In DNA form, the CDR3 reads TGTGCCACCAGCAGAGCCCCTCCGGGGTCTGAAGCTTTCTTT.

The V gene is TRBV5-5, the J gene TRBJ1-2; no definite D call. In germline, CDR1 is SGHKS, CDR2 YYEKEE (reference sequence). The length of the CDR3 is 14 residues. The V end was cut by 0 bases, the J end by 4 bases, with 10 bases between. In DNA form, the CDR3 reads TGTGCCAGCAGCTTGGGTGTAGGCGGCTATGGCTACACCTTC. Residues: CASSLGVGGYGYTF.

The chain joins TRBV7-9 to TRBJ1-1; D unresolved. CDR1 and CDR2 (germline): SEHNR, FQNEAQ (reference sequence). The V end lost 0 bases, the J end lost 8 bases, and 10 bases lay between the germline ends. The CDR3 length is 13 residues. The CDR3 nucleotides read TGTGCCAGCAGCTTAGCTGGCGGTTTAGAAGCTTTCTTT. Translation gives CASSLAGGLEAFF.

V gene TRBV28 combines with J gene TRBJ1-4; 10 bases align to TRBD1. Per germline, CDR1 MDHEN and CDR2 SYDVKM. J lost 7 bases, V lost 6 bases, and 5 bases had no gene match. CDR3 size: 14 residues. CDR3 sequence: CASRLTGGGEKLFF. CDR3 in DNA: TGTGCCAGCAGGTTGACAGGGGGCGGTGAAAAACTGTTTTTT.

The chain recombines TRBV5-4 with TRBJ1-4; 7 bases match TRBD1. Per the germline V gene, CDR1 is SGHNT and CDR2 is YYREEE (reference sequence). After removal of 4 bases from V and 8 bases from J, the junction contained 5 bases not matched to a gene. The CDR3 spans 13 residues. CDR3 in DNA: TGTGCCAGCAGCGTAGCACAGGGGGAAAAACTGTTTTTT. It is translated as CASSVAQGEKLFF. Drawing the rest from reference TRBV5-4 and TRBJ1-4, the complete variable domain is ETGVTQSPTHLIKTRGQQVTLRCSSQSGHNTVSWYQQALGQGPQFIFQYYREEENGRGNFPPRFSGLQFPNYSSELNVNALELDDSALYLCASSVAQGEKLFFGSGTQLSVL.

This clonotype turned up a few times. This chain uses TRBV7-9 with TRBJ1-2; D call uncertain. The CDR3 covers 11 residues. The germline V gene encodes CDR1 SEHNR and CDR2 FQNEAQ (reference sequence). V gave up 3 bases and J gave up 1 base, with 0 bases separating them. The CDR3, as DNA: TGTGCCAGCAGCTTTAACTATGGCTACACCTTC. Translated, it gives CASSFNYGYTF.

The chain's CDR3 is CASSPVSGRFGWELFF. The DNA for the CDR3 is TGTGCCAGTAGTCCTGTTAGCGGGAGGTTCGGCTGGGAGCTGTTTTTT. The J gene is TRBJ2-2, the V gene TRBV19, with 10 bases lining up with TRBD2. Germline V gives CDR1 LNHDA, CDR2 SQIVND (reference sequence). Germline trimming cut 5 bases from V and 9 bases from J; bases unmatched to any gene: 12. CDR3 length equals 16 residues.

This clonotype came up a few times. The chain has TRBV6-5 and TRBJ2-1; 11 bases match TRBD2. The V gene's germline CDR1 is MNHEY and CDR2 SVGAGI. The V and J ends lost 0 bases and 4 bases, in that order; junction bases with no gene match: 5. The CDR3 is 17 residues long. The CDR3 region is CASSYSGIAGGYNEQFF. In DNA, the CDR3 is TGTGCCAGCAGTTACTCGGGGATAGCGGGGGGGTACAATGAGCAGTTCTTC.

This chain links TRBV25-1 with TRBJ2-3, with 8 positions matching TRBD1. Germline CDR1 and CDR2: MGHDK and SYGVNS. This CDR3 contains 15 residues. V shed 1 base and J 6 bases; nucleotides not matched to a gene: 6. In DNA, the CDR3 is TGTGCCAGCAGTGAATCTGGCAGGGGGCAGGATACGCAGTATTTT. Its translation: CASSESGRGQDTQYF.

This chain uses TRBV12-3 or TRBV12-4 with TRBJ2-1, with 7 bases that match TRBD2. V shed 2 bases, J shed 0 bases, and the junction held 4 bases outside the gene matches. The CDR3 is 16 amino acids. The CDR3 reads CASSLRGRASYNEQFF. The CDR3 DNA reads TGTGCCAGCAGTTTACGAGGGAGGGCCTCCTACAATGAGCAGTTCTTC.

The chain combines TRBV6-1 with TRBJ2-5; possible D gene TRBD1, 5 bases. The germline V gene has CDR1 MNHNS and CDR2 SASEGT. Trimming removed 6 bases from V and 7 bases from J, with 15 bases in between. The CDR3 is 13 residues long. CDR3 sequence reads: CASSFPGLGTQYF. CDR3 coding DNA: TGTGCCAGCAGCTTCCCAGGGCTTGGGACCCAGTACTTC.

The table lists this clonotype with a few counts. This chain links TRBV7-2 with TRBJ2-1; 16 bases map to TRBD2. CDR3 length equals 18 residues. After removal of 5 bases from V and 6 bases from J, the junction contained 10 bases not matched to a gene. The germline V gene has CDR1 SGHTA and CDR2 FQGNSA. CDR3 coding DNA: TGTGCCAGCAGCCCATCGGGACTAGCGGGAGGGCCGGTCAATGAGCAGTTCTTC. It translates to CASSPSGLAGGPVNEQFF.

This clonotype has only a few counts. This chain uses TRBV11-3 with TRBJ2-2; D perhaps matches TRBD2 (5 bases). Per germline, CDR1 SGHNT and CDR2 YENEEA. This CDR3 spans 12 amino acids. Trimming removed 8 bases at V and 6 bases at J, with 10 bases between. Here the CDR3 reads CASGTRAGELFF. For the CDR3, the DNA is TGTGCCAGCGGAACGAGGGCCGGGGAGCTGTTTTTT. The variable domain in full, completed from reference TRBV11-3 and TRBJ2-2, reads EAGVVQSPRYKIIEKKQPVAFWCNPISGHNTLYWYLQNLGQGPELLIRYENEEAVDDSQLPKDRFSAERLKGVDSTLKIQPAELGDSAVYLCASGTRAGELFFGEGSRLTVL.

This clonotype was detected ten times or more. The chain couples TRBV7-9 to TRBJ1-5; D unclear. V was clipped by 0 bases and J by 10 bases, with 10 bases between them. Per germline, CDR1 SEHNR and CDR2 FQNEAQ (reference sequence). There are 13 residues in the CDR3. The DNA of the CDR3 is TGTGCCAGCAGCTTAGCAGGGATGCAACCCCAGCATTTT. This codes for CASSLAGMQPQHF.

In this sample, this clonotype turned up a few times. The chain recombines TRBV27 with TRBJ2-5; 7 nucleotides align to TRBD2. The CDR3 is 17 residues long. Losses at the gene ends were 3 bases for V and 1 base for J; bases not matched to a gene: 11. Germline V CDR1 and CDR2: MNHEY, SMNVEV (reference sequence). The DNA for the CDR3 is TGTGCCAGCAGTTTGGGCGCGGGAGTGGGGCTCCAAGAGACCCAGTACTTC. As protein: CASSLGAGVGLQETQYF.

This clonotype came up a few times. This chain joins TRBV6-2 or TRBV6-3 and TRBJ1-2; 8 bases are shared with TRBD1. Germline lookup yields CDR1 MNHEY and CDR2 SVGEGT. J gave up 9 bases and V 2 bases, and 8 bases lay outside the gene matches. The CDR3 is 14 residues long. CDR3 coding DNA: TGTGCCAGCAGTTACAAGGGACAGGCCGGTAGCTACACCTTC. Translating it yields CASSYKGQAGSYTF.

This clonotype appeared a few times. The chain employs TRBV20-1 and TRBJ1-5; D perhaps matches TRBD1 (5 bases). Trimming removed 5 bases from V and 1 base from J, with 12 bases in between. Per germline, CDR1 DFQATT and CDR2 SNEGSKA (reference sequence). The CDR3 has 14 amino acids. The CDR3 loop reads CSASRQGSNQPQHF. The DNA of the CDR3 is TGCAGTGCTTCGAGGCAGGGCAGCAATCAGCCCCAGCATTTT.

The chain links TRBV9 to TRBJ1-6; D is possibly TRBD1 (5 bases). The CDR3 contains 15 residues. The V end lost 2 bases, the J end lost 7 bases, and 13 bases lay between the germline ends. Germline CDR1 reads SGDLS; CDR2 reads YYNGEE. The CDR3 sequence: CASSVDGQRNSPLHF. As DNA, the CDR3 is TGTGCCAGCAGCGTGGACGGACAAAGAAATTCACCCCTCCACTTT.

This clonotype has more than one count but fewer than ten. The chain is built from TRBV12-3 or TRBV12-4 and TRBJ1-1; TRBD1 matches 7 bases. There are 13 residues in the CDR3. J lost 1 base, V lost 5 bases, and 1 base had no gene match. The CDR3 here is CASSTGENTEAFF. DNA of the CDR3: TGTGCCAGCAGTACAGGGGAGAACACTGAAGCTTTCTTT.

This clonotype appeared many times. The chain has TRBV7-2 and TRBJ2-3, with D tentatively TRBD1 (6 bases). Trimming cost V 5 bases and J 4 bases, with 16 bases left between them. Germline CDR1 and CDR2: SGHTA and FQGNSA. The CDR3 totals 15 residues. For the CDR3, the DNA is TGTGCCAGCAGCCCGGAAGGGGGTTGGGCAGATACGCAGTATTTT. Translation: CASSPEGGWADTQYF.

The V and J genes are TRBV7-9 and TRBJ2-7; 12 nucleotides line up with TRBD2. V lost 4 bases and J lost 3; bases outside the gene matches: 13. Germline V gives CDR1 SEHNR, CDR2 FQNEAQ (reference sequence). CDR3 size: 18 residues. The CDR3 bases are TGTGCCAGCAGCTCAGGACTAGCGGGATCCGCAAATAGCTACGAGCAGTACTTC. Its protein product is CASSSGLAGSANSYEQYF.

The rearrangement links TRBV6-2 or TRBV6-3 to TRBJ2-3; 8 positions agree with TRBD2. Germline lookup yields CDR1 MNHEY and CDR2 SVGEGT. This CDR3 has 17 amino acids. V gave up 8 bases and J gave up 1 base; unmatched junction bases: 14. CDR3 residues: CASYPRPGRGGTDTQYF. CDR3 nucleotides: TGTGCCAGCTACCCTCGCCCGGGGCGGGGGGGCACAGATACGCAGTATTTT.

The chain has TRBV29-1 and TRBJ2-7; TRBD2 aligns across 13 bases. Germline CDR1 reads SQVTM; CDR2 reads ANQGSEA. This CDR3 region has 16 residues. V shed 7 bases, J shed 3 bases, and the junction held 12 bases outside the gene matches. The CDR3 nucleotides read TGCAGCGCCAGTGGGGGGACTAGCGGGGCCTACTACGAGCAGTACTTC. Amino acids: CSASGGTSGAYYEQYF.